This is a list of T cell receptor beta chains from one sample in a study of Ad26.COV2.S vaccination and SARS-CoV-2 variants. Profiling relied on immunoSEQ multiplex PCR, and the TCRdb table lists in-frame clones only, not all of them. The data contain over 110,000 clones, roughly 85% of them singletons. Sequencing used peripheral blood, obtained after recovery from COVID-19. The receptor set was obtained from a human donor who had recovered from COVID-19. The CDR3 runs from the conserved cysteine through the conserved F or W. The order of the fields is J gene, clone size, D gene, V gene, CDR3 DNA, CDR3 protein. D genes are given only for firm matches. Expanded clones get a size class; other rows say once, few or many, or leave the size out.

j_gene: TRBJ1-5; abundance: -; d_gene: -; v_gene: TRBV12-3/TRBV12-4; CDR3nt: TGTGCCAGCAGCTCAGGGGGCAATCAGCCCCAGCATTTT; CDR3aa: CASSSGGNQPQHF
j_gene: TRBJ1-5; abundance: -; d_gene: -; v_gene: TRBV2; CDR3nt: TGTGCCAGCAGGAGACAGCTTGCAAATCAGCCCCAGCATTTT; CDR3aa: CASRRQLANQPQHF
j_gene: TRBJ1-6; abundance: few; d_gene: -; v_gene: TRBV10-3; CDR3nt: TGTGCCATCAGTGGGGACCTCCTGTCCCTCCACTTT; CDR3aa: CAISGDLLSLHF
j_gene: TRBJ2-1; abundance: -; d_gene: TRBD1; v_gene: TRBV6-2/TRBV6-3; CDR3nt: TGTGCCAGCAGCCCTTTACAGGGGAATTATGTCAATGAGCAGTTCTTC; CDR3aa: CASSPLQGNYVNEQFF
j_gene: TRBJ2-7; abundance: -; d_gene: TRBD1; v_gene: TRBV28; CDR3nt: TGTGCCAGCAGTTTGGGAGCAGGGGGATACGAGCAGTACTTC; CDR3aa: CASSLGAGGYEQYF
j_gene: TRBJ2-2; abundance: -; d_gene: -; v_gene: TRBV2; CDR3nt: TGTGCCAGCAGTGAAGACATAGGGGCGGGCACCGGGGAGCTGTTTTTT; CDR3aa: CASSEDIGAGTGELFF
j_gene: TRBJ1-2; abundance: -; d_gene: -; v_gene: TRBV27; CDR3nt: TGTGCCAGCAGTTTTTCCGGTAACTATGGCTACACCTTC; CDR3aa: CASSFSGNYGYTF
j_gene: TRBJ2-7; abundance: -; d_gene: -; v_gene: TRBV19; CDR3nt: TGTGCCAGTAGTATTCAGGCCGCTCGAGGTGACGAGCAGTACTTC; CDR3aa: CASSIQAARGDEQYF
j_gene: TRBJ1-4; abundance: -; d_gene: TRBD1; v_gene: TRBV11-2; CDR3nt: TGTGCCAGCAGCTACGGGGACAGGGCGGGTGAAAAACTGTTTTTT; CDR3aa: CASSYGDRAGEKLFF
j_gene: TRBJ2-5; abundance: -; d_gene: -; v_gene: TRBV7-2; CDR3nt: TGTGCCAGCAGCTCGGACAGACAAGAGACCCAGTACTTC; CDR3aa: CASSSDRQETQYF
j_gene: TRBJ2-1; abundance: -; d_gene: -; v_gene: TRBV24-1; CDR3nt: TGTGCCACCAGTGATTCGGAGCTGGCTGAGCAGTTCTTC; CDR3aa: CATSDSELAEQFF
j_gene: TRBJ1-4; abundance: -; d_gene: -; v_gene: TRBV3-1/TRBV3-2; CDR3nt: TGTGCCAGCAGCCAAGTTCGGGGAGACTCGGGGGAAAAACTGTTTTTT; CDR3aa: CASSQVRGDSGEKLFF
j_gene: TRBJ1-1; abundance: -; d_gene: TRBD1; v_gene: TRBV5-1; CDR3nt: TGCGCCAGCACCTGGGACAGGGGAGGAACTGAAGCTTTCTTT; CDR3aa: CASTWDRGGTEAFF
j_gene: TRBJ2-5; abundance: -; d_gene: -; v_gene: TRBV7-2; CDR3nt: TGTGCCAGCAGCTTAGTCCCTAACAGGGAGACCCAGTACTTC; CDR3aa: CASSLVPNRETQYF
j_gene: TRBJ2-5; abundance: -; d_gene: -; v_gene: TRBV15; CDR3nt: TGTGCCACCAGCAGGGGGCGAGAGGAGACCCAGTACTTC; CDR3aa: CATSRGREETQYF
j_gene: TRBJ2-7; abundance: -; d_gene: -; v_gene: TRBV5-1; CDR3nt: TGCGCCAGCAGCTTGGTTCCGGATTCCTACGAGCAGTACTTC; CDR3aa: CASSLVPDSYEQYF
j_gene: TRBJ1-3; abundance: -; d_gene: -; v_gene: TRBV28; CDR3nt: TGTGCCAGCAGCCCCTGGGGAGGCGGAAACACCATATATTTT; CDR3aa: CASSPWGGGNTIYF
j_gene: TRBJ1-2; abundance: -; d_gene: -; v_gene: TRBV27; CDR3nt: TGTGCCAGCAGTTTCTACAGTAACTATGGCTACACCTTC; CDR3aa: CASSFYSNYGYTF
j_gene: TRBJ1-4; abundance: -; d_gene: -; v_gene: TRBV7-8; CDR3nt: TGTGCCAGCAGCTATTACCCCAGGGAGGCTGATGAAAAACTGTTTTTT; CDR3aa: CASSYYPREADEKLFF
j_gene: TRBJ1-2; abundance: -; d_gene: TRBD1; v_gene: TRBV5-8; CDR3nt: TGTGCCAGCAGCTTGGTCGGAGACAGGGCGACCTATGGCTACACCTTC; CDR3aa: CASSLVGDRATYGYTF
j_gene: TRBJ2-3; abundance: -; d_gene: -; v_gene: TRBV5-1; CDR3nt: TGCGCCAGCATGGAGGGGCCCGCCGCGGATACGCAGTATTTT; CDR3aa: CASMEGPAADTQYF
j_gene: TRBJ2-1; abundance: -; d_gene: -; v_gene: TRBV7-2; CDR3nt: TGTGCCAGCAGCCCCGAAGCCCTACCCAACAATGAGCAGTTCTTC; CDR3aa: CASSPEALPNNEQFF
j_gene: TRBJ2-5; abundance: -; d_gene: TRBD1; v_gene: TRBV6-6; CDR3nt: TGTGCCAGCAGTTACTCTCTTGGACAGGCGGAGACCCAGTACTTC; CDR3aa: CASSYSLGQAETQYF
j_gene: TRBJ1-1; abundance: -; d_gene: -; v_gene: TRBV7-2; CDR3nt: TGTGCCAGCAGCCCCCACGGGGGGTCGGGCACTGAAGCTTTCTTT; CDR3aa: CASSPHGGSGTEAFF
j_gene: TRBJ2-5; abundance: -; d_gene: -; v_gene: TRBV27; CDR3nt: TGTGCCAGCAGTCCCGGACGGTGGGGGTTCCAAGAGACCCAGTACTTC; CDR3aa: CASSPGRWGFQETQYF
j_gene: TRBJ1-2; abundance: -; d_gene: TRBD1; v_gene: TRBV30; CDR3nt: TGTGCCTGGAGGGCGGACAGGGGGGAAGGCTACACCTTC; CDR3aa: CAWRADRGEGYTF
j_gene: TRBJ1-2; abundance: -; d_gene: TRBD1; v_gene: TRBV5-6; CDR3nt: TGTGCCAGCAGCTTGGTTGGGACAGGGGAAGGCTACACCTTC; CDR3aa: CASSLVGTGEGYTF
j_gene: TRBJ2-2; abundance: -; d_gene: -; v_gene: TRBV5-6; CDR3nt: TGTGCCAGCACTGTTACAGGGTCGGTCGGGGAGCTGTTTTTT; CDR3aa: CASTVTGSVGELFF
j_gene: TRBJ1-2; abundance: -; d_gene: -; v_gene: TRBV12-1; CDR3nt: TGTGCCAGCAGCTTTGGTGGCTACACCTTC; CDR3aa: CASSFGGYTF
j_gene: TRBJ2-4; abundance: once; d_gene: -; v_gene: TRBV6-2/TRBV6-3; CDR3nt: TGTGCCAGCAGTTACAGTCATCTCGACATTCAGTACTTC; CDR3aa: CASSYSHLDIQYF
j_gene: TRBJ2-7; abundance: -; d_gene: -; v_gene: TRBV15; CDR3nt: TGTGCCACCAGCCCTCAGGCGGACTCCTACGAGCAGTACTTC; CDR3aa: CATSPQADSYEQYF
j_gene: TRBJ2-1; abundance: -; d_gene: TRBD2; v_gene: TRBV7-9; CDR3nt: TGTGCCAGCAGCTTAGGGTTAAGCGGGGGGGAGCAGTTCTTC; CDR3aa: CASSLGLSGGEQFF